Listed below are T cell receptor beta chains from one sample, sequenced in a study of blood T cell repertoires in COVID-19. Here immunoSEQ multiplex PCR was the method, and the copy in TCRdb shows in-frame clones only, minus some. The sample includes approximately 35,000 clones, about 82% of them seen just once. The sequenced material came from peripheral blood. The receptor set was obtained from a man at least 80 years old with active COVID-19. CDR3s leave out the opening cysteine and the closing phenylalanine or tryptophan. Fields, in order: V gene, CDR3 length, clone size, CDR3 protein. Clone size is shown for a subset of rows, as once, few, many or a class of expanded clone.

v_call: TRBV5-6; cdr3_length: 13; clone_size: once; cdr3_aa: ASSFLTSGFYEQY
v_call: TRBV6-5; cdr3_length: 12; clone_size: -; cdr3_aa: ASSPATGLEKLF
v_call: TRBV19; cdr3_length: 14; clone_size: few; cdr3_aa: ASSIAGTGGWETQY
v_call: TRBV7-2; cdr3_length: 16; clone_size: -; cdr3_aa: ASSLVISGGLAYNEQF
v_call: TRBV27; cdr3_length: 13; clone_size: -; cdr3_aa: ASSPWDRGSHGYT
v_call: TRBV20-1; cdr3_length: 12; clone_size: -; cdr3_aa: SASRAGYNNEQF
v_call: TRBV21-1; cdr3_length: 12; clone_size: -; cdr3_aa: ASSEKRGGNTIY
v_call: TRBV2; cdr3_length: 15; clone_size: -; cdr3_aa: ASSSQGGFLSNQPQH
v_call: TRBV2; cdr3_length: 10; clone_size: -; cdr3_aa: ATQGATDTQY
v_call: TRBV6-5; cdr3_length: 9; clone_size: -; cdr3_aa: ASRQGTEAF
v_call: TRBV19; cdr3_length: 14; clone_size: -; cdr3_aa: ASSALSNHGRYEQY
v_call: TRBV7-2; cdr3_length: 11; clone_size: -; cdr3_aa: ASSLVAGNEQY
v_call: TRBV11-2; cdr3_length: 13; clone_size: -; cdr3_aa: ASSLAHRYPYGYT
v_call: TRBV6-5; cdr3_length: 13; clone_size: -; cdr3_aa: ASSYSVGGTGELF
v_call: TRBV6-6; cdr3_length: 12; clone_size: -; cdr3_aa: ASRQGALKETQY
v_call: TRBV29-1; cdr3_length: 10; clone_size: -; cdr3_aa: SVAQGNTEAF
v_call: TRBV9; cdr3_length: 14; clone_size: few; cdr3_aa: ASNPSGGAWTDTQY
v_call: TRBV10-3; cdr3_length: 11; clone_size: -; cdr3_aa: AIRDRPGETQY
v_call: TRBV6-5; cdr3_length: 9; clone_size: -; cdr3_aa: ASVKNTEAF
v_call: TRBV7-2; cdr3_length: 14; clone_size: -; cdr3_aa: ASSLGVTGGQETQY
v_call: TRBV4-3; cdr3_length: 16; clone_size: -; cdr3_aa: ASSQETSGALWHNEQF
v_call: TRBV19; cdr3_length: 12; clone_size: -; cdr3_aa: ATPPKGGNTEAF